A single sample is the source of the 13 T cell receptor beta chains below, sequenced in a study of identifying expanded T cells in peripheral blood. Some clones are missing from TCRdb's copy, which holds only in-frame ones; the method was immunoSEQ multiplex PCR. The sample holds approximately 110,000 clones, about 89% seen once. The sample taken for sequencing was blood. The receptor source for this set is a person aged 18 to 75 in good health.

CDR3 bases: TGTGCCATCTCGGAGACGTACGAGCAGTACTTC. Its protein is CAISETYEQYF. The genes are TRBV10-3 and TRBJ2-7; D gene unclear. The length of the CDR3 is 11 residues. V was pared by 8 bases and J by 4 bases, with 9 bases between. Per germline, CDR1 ENHRY and CDR2 SYGVKD.

The chain is built from TRBV7-2 and TRBJ1-6, with a possible D match to TRBD1 (5 bases). The CDR3 runs 16 residues. V was cut by 5 bases and J by 14 bases, with 25 bases left in between. Germline V gives CDR1 SGHTA, CDR2 FQGNSA. The CDR3 sequence: CASSPSRGLSTLALHF. As DNA, the CDR3 is TGTGCCAGCAGCCCAAGCCGGGGGTTAAGCACATTGGCCCTCCACTTT.

V and J are TRBV5-1 and TRBJ2-1; D is possibly TRBD2 (5 bases). The CDR3 covers 13 residues. The germline V gene has CDR1 SGHRS and CDR2 YFSETQ. The V and J ends lost 4 bases and 3 bases respectively, with 8 bases between them. CDR3 in DNA: TGCGCCAGCAGCCCGGGATACTACAATGAGCAGTTCTTC. This codes for CASSPGYYNEQFF.

The chain couples TRBV18 to TRBJ2-3; TRBD2 is a possible D gene (6 bases). Germline loops: CDR1 KGHSH, CDR2 LQKENI. Trimming left V 3 bases short and J 1 base short, with 14 bases between. The CDR3 loop spans 16 amino acids. In DNA form, the CDR3 reads TGTGCCAGCTCACCGTCCGTCAGCGGGCGCACAGATACGCAGTATTTT. Translation: CASSPSVSGRTDTQYF. Complete variable domain (other parts from reference TRBV18 and TRBJ2-3): NAGVMQNPRHLVRRRGQEARLRCSPMKGHSHVYWYRQLPEEGLKFMVYLQKENIIDESGMPKERFSAEFPKEGPSILRIQQVVRGDSAAYFCASSPSVSGRTDTQYFGPGTRLTVL.

V and J are TRBV6-5 and TRBJ2-5, with unresolved D. The V gene's germline CDR1 is MNHEY and CDR2 SVGAGI. Trimming removed 4 bases at V and 2 bases at J, with 11 bases between. The CDR3 runs to 14 residues. The CDR3 coding sequence is TGTGCCAGCAGTTCGAACAAATTTCAAGAGACCCAGTACTTC. This encodes CASSSNKFQETQYF.

The chain is built from TRBV5-4 and TRBJ1-2, with a weak D call TRBD1 (6 bases). Germline V CDR1 and CDR2: SGHNT, YYREEE (reference sequence). The V end was cut by 2 bases, the J end by 4 bases, with 12 bases between. This CDR3 comprises 14 residues. CDR3 coding DNA: TGTGCCAGCAGCTTAAAGGGGGTCATCTATGGCTACACCTTC. It encodes CASSLKGVIYGYTF.

The chain combines TRBV2 with TRBJ1-2, with TRBD1 as a possible D gene (5 bases). This CDR3 region has 14 residues. Germline-derived CDR1 and CDR2 are SNHLY and FYNNEI. The V end lost 7 bases, the J end lost 5 bases, and 17 bases lay between the germline ends. The DNA for the CDR3 is TGTGCCAGCAATCCGAGGGGTGATTGGTATGGCTACACCTTC. Encoded protein: CASNPRGDWYGYTF. The whole variable domain, remainder taken from reference TRBV2 and TRBJ1-2, is EPEVTQTPSHQVTQMGQEVILRCVPISNHLYFYWYRQILGQKVEFLVSFYNNEISEKSEIFDDQFSVERPDGSNFTLKIRSTKLEDSAMYFCASNPRGDWYGYTFGSGTRLTVV.

This chain joins TRBV5-4 and TRBJ2-1; 10 bases fit TRBD1. Germline V gene lookup returns CDR1 SGHNT and CDR2 YYREEE (reference sequence). Trimming at V came to 4 bases and at J to 7 bases, leaving 8 bases not matched to a gene. CDR3 size: 15 residues. CDR3 amino acids: CASSLWDRGGNEQFF. CDR3 bases: TGTGCCAGCAGCCTTTGGGACAGGGGAGGTAATGAGCAGTTCTTC.

This clone was seen a single time. The rearrangement links TRBV4-3 to TRBJ1-5; possibly TRBD1 for D (5 bases). There are 15 residues in the CDR3. Germline CDR1 reads LGHNA; CDR2 reads YSLEER. Trimming removed 3 bases at V and 3 bases at J, with 12 bases between. The chain's CDR3 is CASSQFTGVNQPQHF. The CDR3 nucleotides are TGCGCCAGCAGCCAGTTTACAGGAGTCAATCAGCCCCAGCATTTT.

The chain links TRBV5-6 to TRBJ1-2; a possible D gene is TRBD1 (6 bases). V was shortened by 1 base and J by 5 bases, with 15 bases between the two germline ends. The germline CDR1 and CDR2 sequences are SGHDT and YYEEEE. This CDR3 is 15 amino acids long. The CDR3 here is CASSLFGGSGYGYTF. The CDR3 DNA sequence: TGTGCCAGCAGCTTGTTCGGGGGCTCAGGGTATGGCTACACCTTC.

This clone is a singleton in its sample. The genes are TRBV7-9 and TRBJ2-7; weak D call: TRBD2 (6 bases). The germline gives CDR1 SEHNR, CDR2 FQNEAQ (reference sequence). Trimming pared 1 base from V and 9 bases from J, leaving 16 bases between. The CDR3 loop spans 14 amino acids. The CDR3 DNA sequence: TGTGCCAGCAGCTTAGAGGAGGGCCTTCTCGGGCAGTACTTC. Amino acids: CASSLEEGLLGQYF.

The CDR3 DNA sequence: TGCGCCAGCAGCCAAGATCGGGCGTCCAATCAGCCCCAGCATTTT. Its translation is CASSQDRASNQPQHF. The chain carries TRBV4-3 and TRBJ1-5; D remains unclear. V shed 0 bases and J shed 3 bases, with 9 bases lying between them. The CDR3 has 15 amino acids. Germline V gives CDR1 LGHNA, CDR2 YSLEER.

This clone was seen a handful of times. This chain joins TRBV29-1 and TRBJ1-2, with D unclear. V lost 4 bases to trimming and J lost 10 bases, with 4 bases between them. Germline CDR1 is SQVTM and CDR2 is ANQGSEA. CDR3 length: 8 residues. CDR3 region: CSVGSYTF. CDR3 nucleotide sequence: TGCAGCGTTGGGTCCTACACCTTC. Full variable domain (missing parts from reference TRBV29-1 and TRBJ1-2): SAVISQKPSRDICQRGTSLTIQCQVDSQVTMMFWYRQQPGQSLTLIATANQGSEATYESGFVIDKFPISRPNLTFSTLTVSNMSPEDSSIYLCSVGSYTFGSGTRLTVV.